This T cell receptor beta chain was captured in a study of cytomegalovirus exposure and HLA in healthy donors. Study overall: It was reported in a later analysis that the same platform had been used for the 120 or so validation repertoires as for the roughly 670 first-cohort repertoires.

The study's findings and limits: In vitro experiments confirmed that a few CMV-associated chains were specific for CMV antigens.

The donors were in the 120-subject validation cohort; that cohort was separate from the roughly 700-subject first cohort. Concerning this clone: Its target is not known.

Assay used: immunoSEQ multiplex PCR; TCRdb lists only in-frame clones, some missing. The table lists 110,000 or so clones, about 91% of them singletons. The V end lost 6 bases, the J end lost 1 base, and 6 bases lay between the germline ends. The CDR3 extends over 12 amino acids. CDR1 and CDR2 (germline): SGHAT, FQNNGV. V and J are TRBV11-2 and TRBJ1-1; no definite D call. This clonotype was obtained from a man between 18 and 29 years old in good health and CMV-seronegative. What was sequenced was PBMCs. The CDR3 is CASSGGNTEAFF. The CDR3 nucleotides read TGTGCCAGCAGTGGCGGGAACACTGAAGCTTTCTTT.